This paragraph reports one TCR beta chain. The target antigen is unknown. Sequenced material consisted of expressed TCRB transcripts (all of the isolated RNA was reverse transcribed). Generated by immunoSEQ multiplex PCR, the TCRdb table keeps only in-frame clones and is missing some. The table has fewer than 400,000 clones, 9.3% seen once. The data were obtained in a study of beta chain features in type 1 diabetes. Without exception, sorted populations had purity beyond 95%. Germline CDR1 reads SGDLS; CDR2 reads YYNGEE. V dropped 4 bases and J dropped 4; count of bases not matched to a gene: 9. The CDR3 is 17 amino acids. Findings and limits, study-wide: In cDNA sequencing, cells with high TCR expression could be over-represented. When Type 1 diabetes patients were examined, their TCRB CDR3s proved moderately but significantly shorter in all four CD4+ subsets. Whether TCRB rearrangement is influenced by HLA type went unresolved here. It was among patients, rather than healthy donors, that naive, central memory and Treg TCRB repertoires appeared more similar.

The chain is built from TRBV9 and TRBJ2-1; 12 bases align to TRBD2. The sample was central memory CD4+ T cells from blood. The TCR originated in a man younger than 45 with type 1 diabetes. CDR3 residues: CASSPRQLAGGYNEQFF. CDR3 in DNA: TGTGCCAGCAGCCCCCGTCAACTAGCGGGGGGTTACAATGAGCAGTTCTTC.